The entry below describes one T cell receptor (beta chain). The target antigen is unknown. Sequencing used immunoSEQ multiplex PCR; TCRdb keeps in-frame clones, though not all of them. The sample gives some 48,000 clones, 75% to 80% of which show up once; over 15% is in the top ten. The data were obtained in a study of T cells in tumors after PD-1 blockade. For the study at large: Each patient got pembrolizumab 200 mg every 3 weeks or cemiplimab 350 mg every 2 weeks. Blood samples averaged around 120,000 templates (range roughly 24,679-270,000) and 35,000 or so unique clonotypes.

Broader study findings: About 40% of tumor TCR clonotypes were also found in blood.

This CDR3 contains 16 residues. Germline-derived CDR1 and CDR2 are SGDLS and YYNGEE. The ends lost 4 bases at V and 7 bases at J; junction bases unmatched: 12. The clonotype originates from a human donor with basal cell carcinoma. The sequencing used PBMCs, collected before anti-PD-1 treatment. The V gene is TRBV9, the J gene TRBJ2-1; TRBD2 agrees at 9 bases. Here the CDR3 DNA reads TGTGCCAGCAGCTCCAGGGCGGGAGGGCCGGGGAATGAGCAGTTCTTC. Amino acids: CASSSRAGGPGNEQFF.